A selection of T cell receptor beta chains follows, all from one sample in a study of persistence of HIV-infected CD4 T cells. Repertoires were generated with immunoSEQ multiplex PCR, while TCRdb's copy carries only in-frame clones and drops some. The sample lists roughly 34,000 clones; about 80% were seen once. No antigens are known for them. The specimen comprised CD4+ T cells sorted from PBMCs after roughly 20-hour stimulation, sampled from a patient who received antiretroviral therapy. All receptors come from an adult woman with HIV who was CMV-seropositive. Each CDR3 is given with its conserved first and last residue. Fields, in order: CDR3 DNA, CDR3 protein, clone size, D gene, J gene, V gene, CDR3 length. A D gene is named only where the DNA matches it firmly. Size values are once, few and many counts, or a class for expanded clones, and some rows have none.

TGTGCCATCAGCCCCCAGCTATTAGGGGCAGGGAACGGTCTCTACGAGCAGTACTTC | CAISPQLLGAGNGLYEQYF | . | . | TRBJ2-7 | TRBV10-3 | 19
TGCGCCAGCAGCTTCTCGGGGGGCCAAGAGACCCAGTACTTC | CASSFSGGQETQYF | once | TRBD2 | TRBJ2-5 | TRBV5-1 | 14
TGCGCCAGCAGCGAACAGGAGAACTATGGCTACACCTTC | CASSEQENYGYTF | . | . | TRBJ1-2 | TRBV5-1 | 13
TGTGCCAGCAGTGACGAGCGGACCCAGTACTTC | CASSDERTQYF | few | . | TRBJ2-5 | TRBV6-4 | 11
TGCGCCAGCAGCTTGCCAGTGGGGTCCTCGTACAATGAGCAGTTCTTC | CASSLPVGSSYNEQFF | . | . | TRBJ2-1 | TRBV5-1 | 16
TGTGCCACCAGTGTCCCGCAGGGGACAGGGGGCGATGGCTACACCTTC | CATSVPQGTGGDGYTF | once | TRBD1 | TRBJ1-2 | TRBV24-1 | 16
TGTGCCAGCGTTCAGGACTCGGGCTATGGCTACACCTTC | CASVQDSGYGYTF | . | . | TRBJ1-2 | TRBV28 | 13
TGTGCCAGCAGTAGAGACGGCGGGGGCACTGAAGCTTTCTTT | CASSRDGGGTEAFF | . | . | TRBJ1-1 | TRBV5-5 | 14
TGCAGCGCCAATCCCCGACACTCGAACACTGAAGCTTTCTTT | CSANPRHSNTEAFF | . | . | TRBJ1-1 | TRBV29-1 | 14
TGCAGTGCTAGTTTCGACAGGTCCAATCAGCCCCAGCATTTT | CSASFDRSNQPQHF | . | . | TRBJ1-5 | TRBV20-1 | 14
TGTGCTAGTGGTTTGAACCAGGGGCTCAATCAGCCCCAGCATTTT | CASGLNQGLNQPQHF | . | . | TRBJ1-5 | TRBV12-5 | 15
TGTGCCAGCTCACTCAGGACGGGACAGGGAAACACTGAAGCTTTCTTT | CASSLRTGQGNTEAFF | . | TRBD1 | TRBJ1-1 | TRBV18 | 16
TGTGCCAGCAGCTTGTCCTGGGCCGGGGGAAATCAGCCCCAGCATTTT | CASSLSWAGGNQPQHF | once | . | TRBJ1-5 | TRBV5-5 | 16
TGTGCCTGGAGTGTGCGGGGTAGCACAGATACGCAGTATTTT | CAWSVRGSTDTQYF | . | . | TRBJ2-3 | TRBV30 | 14
TGTGCCAGCGGGACAGGGCTGGTAGAGCCCCAGCATTTT | CASGTGLVEPQHF | . | TRBD1 | TRBJ1-5 | TRBV6-5 | 13
TGTGCCAGTAGGCGGTTGGAGATTTCCACTGAAGCTTTCTTT | CASRRLEISTEAFF | . | . | TRBJ1-1 | TRBV19 | 14
TGTGCCAGCAGATTAACTGTGGCCACGAACACCGGGGAGCTGTTTTTT | CASRLTVATNTGELFF | . | . | TRBJ2-2 | TRBV2 | 16
TGTGCCAGCAGTGAAGCAGGTTCCCGTGGCTACACCTTC | CASSEAGSRGYTF | . | . | TRBJ1-2 | TRBV6-1 | 13
TGTGCCAGCAGCCTCCGCCCGGCCGGGGAGCTGTTTTTT | CASSLRPAGELFF | . | . | TRBJ2-2 | TRBV7-8 | 13
TGTGCCAGCAGCGTAGGACGGGGGGGCCCGGAGACCCAGTACTTC | CASSVGRGGPETQYF | . | TRBD2 | TRBJ2-5 | TRBV9 | 15
TGTGCCAGCACCACAACACCGGGACTAGCATACAATGAGCAGTTCTTC | CASTTTPGLAYNEQFF | few | TRBD2 | TRBJ2-1 | TRBV2 | 16
TGTGCCAGCTCACCCCGACTAGAACGGCGCAATGAGCAGTTCTTC | CASSPRLERRNEQFF | . | . | TRBJ2-1 | TRBV18 | 15
TGCGCCAGCAGCCTAATGACTAGCGGGGGCCAAGAGACCCAGTACTTC | CASSLMTSGGQETQYF | once | TRBD2 | TRBJ2-5 | TRBV5-1 | 16
TGTGCCTGGAGCACCGGGACTAGACCAACCGGGGAGCTGTTTTTT | CAWSTGTRPTGELFF | . | TRBD2 | TRBJ2-2 | TRBV30 | 15
TGTGCCAGCAGTTACTTTCAAAACACCGGGGAGCTGTTTTTT | CASSYFQNTGELFF | . | . | TRBJ2-2 | TRBV6-6 | 14
TGTGCCATCAGTCCCGGGACAGATTACACTGAAGCTTTCTTT | CAISPGTDYTEAFF | few | TRBD1 | TRBJ1-1 | TRBV10-3 | 14
TGTGCCAGCAGCTTAGATCGGGGAACAGTCTATGGCTACACCTTC | CASSLDRGTVYGYTF | . | . | TRBJ1-2 | TRBV11-3 | 15
TGTGCCAGCAGCTTAGGGCTGCTAGCGGGGGCCCAGCAAGAGACCCAGTACTTC | CASSLGLLAGAQQETQYF | . | TRBD2 | TRBJ2-5 | TRBV11-3 | 18
TGTGCCAGCAGTCCGACAGGGAGAAGCACAGATACGCAGTATTTT | CASSPTGRSTDTQYF | once | TRBD1 | TRBJ2-3 | TRBV27 | 15
TGTGCCAGCAGTGCAGGGAGTGGCTACACCTTC | CASSAGSGYTF | . | . | TRBJ1-2 | TRBV25-1 | 11
TGTGCCAGCAGCTTTCAGGGGGCGCGCGGCACTGAAGCTTTCTTT | CASSFQGARGTEAFF | . | TRBD1 | TRBJ1-1 | TRBV7-2 | 15
TGTGCCAGCAGCAAAGTGGAGGGCGATGAGCAGTTCTTC | CASSKVEGDEQFF | few | . | TRBJ2-1 | TRBV21-1 | 13
TGTGCCAGCAGCTTAGATCACATCGGGGAGCTGTTTTTT | CASSLDHIGELFF | . | . | TRBJ2-2 | TRBV11-3 | 13
TGTGCCAGCTCACAGGGCGGTAATGAGCAGTTCTTC | CASSQGGNEQFF | . | . | TRBJ2-1 | TRBV18 | 12
TGTGCCAGCCAGGGACGGGGGGACTATGGCTACACCTTC | CASQGRGDYGYTF | . | . | TRBJ1-2 | TRBV5-6 | 13
TGTGCCAGTAGGGCGGGAGGCAGACAAAATTCACCCCTCCACTTT | CASRAGGRQNSPLHF | . | . | TRBJ1-6 | TRBV19 | 15
TGTGCCAGCACCCAGACAGGCCGCTATGGCTACACCTTC | CASTQTGRYGYTF | . | . | TRBJ1-2 | TRBV12-3/TRBV12-4 | 13
TGTGCCAGCAGCTTGGGACCCGGGGCTGCCGAGCAGTACTTC | CASSLGPGAAEQYF | . | . | TRBJ2-7 | TRBV7-3 | 14
TGCGCCAGCTCAGCGAGGGCATACAATGAGCAGTTCTTC | CASSARAYNEQFF | . | . | TRBJ2-1 | TRBV10-2 | 13
TGTGCCAGCACGACTAGCGGGGGCCCTCCGTACGAGCAGTACTTC | CASTTSGGPPYEQYF | . | TRBD2 | TRBJ2-7 | TRBV28 | 15
TGCGCCAGCAGCCCGCAGGGGATCTCTGGAAACACCATATATTTT | CASSPQGISGNTIYF | . | . | TRBJ1-3 | TRBV4-3 | 15
TGTGCCAGCTCACCTTGGCAAGGGGACAAACGGGAGCAGTACTTC | CASSPWQGDKREQYF | . | . | TRBJ2-7 | TRBV18 | 15
TGTGCCAGCAGCAAACAGGGACCCGGGGAGCTGTTTTTT | CASSKQGPGELFF | . | . | TRBJ2-2 | TRBV9 | 13
TGTGCCAGCACCGGACAGGGTGTCATCGGCTCCTACAATGAGCAGTTCTTC | CASTGQGVIGSYNEQFF | . | TRBD1 | TRBJ2-1 | TRBV28 | 17
TGTGCCAGCCGGGACCACAATAGCAATCAGCCCCAGCATTTT | CASRDHNSNQPQHF | . | . | TRBJ1-5 | TRBV6-5 | 14
TGTGCGATTAAGGGGGGACAGGGGTCCACCGGGGAGCTGTTTTTT | CAIKGGQGSTGELFF | few | TRBD1 | TRBJ2-2 | TRBV19 | 15
TGCAGTGCTAGTTGGACGACAAAGTTCTTC | CSASWTTKFF | . | . | TRBJ2-1 | TRBV20-1 | 10
TGTGCGGCGGTAGGTGCAGGGAACACCGGGGAGCTGTTTTTT | CAAVGAGNTGELFF | . | . | TRBJ2-2 | TRBV10-3 | 14
TGTGCCAGCAGCTCCGAACCGACCGGGGAGCTGTTTTTT | CASSSEPTGELFF | few | . | TRBJ2-2 | TRBV7-3 | 13
TGTGCCATTTCGAGGTATAATGAAAAACTGTTTTTT | CAISRYNEKLFF | once | . | TRBJ1-4 | TRBV10-3 | 12
TGCGCCAGCAGCTTCGGGGGGTCCAGCAATCAGCCCCAGCATTTT | CASSFGGSSNQPQHF | once | . | TRBJ1-5 | TRBV5-1 | 15
TGTGCCAGCAGCGTTGTACTTTCACACGAGCAGTACTTC | CASSVVLSHEQYF | once | . | TRBJ2-7 | TRBV9 | 13
TGTGCCAGCAGTTCCGCGACTCCCAGCTCCTACGAGCAGTACTTC | CASSSATPSSYEQYF | . | . | TRBJ2-7 | TRBV28 | 15
TGTGCCAGCAGCTTGGGACAGGGGGCTTCCTACGAGCAGTACTTC | CASSLGQGASYEQYF | . | TRBD1 | TRBJ2-7 | TRBV5-6 | 15